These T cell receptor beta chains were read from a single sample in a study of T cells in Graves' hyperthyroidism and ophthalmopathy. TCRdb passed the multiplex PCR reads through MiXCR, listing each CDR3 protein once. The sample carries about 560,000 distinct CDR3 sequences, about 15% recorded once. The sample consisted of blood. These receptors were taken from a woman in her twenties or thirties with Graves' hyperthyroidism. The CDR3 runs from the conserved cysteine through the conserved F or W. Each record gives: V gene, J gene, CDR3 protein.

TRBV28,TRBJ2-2,CASSPGDTNTGELFF
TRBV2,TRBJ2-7,CASTGTRSLDEQYF
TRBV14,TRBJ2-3,CASSQEAVQGGGTSGNLADTQYF
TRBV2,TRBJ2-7,CASKIEREVNYEQYF
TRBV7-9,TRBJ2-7,CASSRGSGYEQYF
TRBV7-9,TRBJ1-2,CASSIQTGSLSYGYTF
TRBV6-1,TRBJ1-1,CASSSRGPGWTEAFF
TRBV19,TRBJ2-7,CASSTSGLVEQYF
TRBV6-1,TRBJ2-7,CASTGLAGEGEQYF
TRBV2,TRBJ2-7,CASSQPGQLYEQYF
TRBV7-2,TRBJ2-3,CASSSRVNAGLDTQYF
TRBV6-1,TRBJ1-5,CASLRAGTGMNQPQHF
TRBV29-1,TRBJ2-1,CSVEVGNEQFF
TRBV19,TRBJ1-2,CASRTGTNYGYTF
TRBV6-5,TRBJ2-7,CASSYTREVGGEQYF
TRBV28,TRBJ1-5,CASSSPEMRQPQHF
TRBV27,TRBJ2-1,CASSSGPILTSDEQFF
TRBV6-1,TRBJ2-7,CASSEGYEQYF
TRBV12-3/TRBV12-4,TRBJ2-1,CASSPKLAGGYNEQFF
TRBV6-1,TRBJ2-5,CATSPFAWETQYF
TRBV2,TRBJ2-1,CASSATWEQFF
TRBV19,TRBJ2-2,CASSIGGSRTGELFF
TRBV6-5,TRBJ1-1,CASSYSTAGDTEAFF
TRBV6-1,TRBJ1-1,CASTDLLKGTEAFF
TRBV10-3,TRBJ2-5,CAISEHIIETQYF
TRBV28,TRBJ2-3,CASSLTGRIPPDTQYF
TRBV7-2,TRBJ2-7,CASSQGLAGVGEQYF
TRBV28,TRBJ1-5,CASSFGTGYNQPQHF
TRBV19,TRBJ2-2,CATDSGSGTAYTGELFF
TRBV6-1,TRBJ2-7,CASSDRRAPKTYEQYF
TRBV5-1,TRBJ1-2,CASSWDGLNYGYTF
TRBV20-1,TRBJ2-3,CSARDPGLGTDTQYF
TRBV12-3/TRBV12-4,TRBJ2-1,CASSSYFGAGGEYNEQFF
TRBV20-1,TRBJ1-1,CSATLDRANTEAFF
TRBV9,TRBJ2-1,CASSAWGSSYNEQFF
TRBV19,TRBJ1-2,CASSTLPGQGANYGYTF
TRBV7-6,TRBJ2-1,CASSLPGLRHEQFF
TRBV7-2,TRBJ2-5,CASSPGQGTSDIQETQYF
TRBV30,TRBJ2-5,CAWSSGNQETQYF
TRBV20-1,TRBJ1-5,CSASWDTANSNQPQHF
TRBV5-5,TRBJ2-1,CASSLESGTISYNEQFF
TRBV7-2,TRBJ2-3,CASSLVRGGLRDTQYF